A single TCR beta chain is shown here with its context. This record belongs to a study of blood T cell repertoires in COVID-19. As for the study in general: T cells, B-cell-depleted T cells, or PBMCs provided the cDNA or gDNA that served as material.

This CDR3 is built from 14 residues. The V gene lost 1 base and the J gene lost 7 bases, with 11 bases spanning the gap. Germline CDR1 reads LGHDT; CDR2 reads YNNKEL (reference sequence). Sequencing used immunoSEQ multiplex PCR; TCRdb keeps in-frame clones, though not all of them. The sample contains fewer than 250,000 clones, about 82% of which appear only once. Sequenced material: peripheral blood. This sequence joins TRBV3-1 (or the pseudogene TRBV3-2) and TRBJ2-1; D is ambiguous. This receptor was taken from a woman at least 80 years old with COVID-19, enrolled during active disease. The CDR3 nucleotides read TGTGCCAGCAGCCAAGGGCGGTCCAGAAATGAGCAGTTCTTC. It encodes CASSQGRSRNEQFF.